This T cell receptor (beta chain) was obtained from a study of patients and donors after allogeneic stem cell transplantation. Per the germline V gene, CDR1 is SQVTM and CDR2 is ANQGSEA. Trimming cost V 0 bases and J 4 bases; bases outside gene matches: 4. This CDR3 contains 15 residues. This clonotype was detected only a few times. MiXCR was run by TCRdb on the RT-PCR reads, yielding one entry per CDR3 protein. This sample yields some 960,000 distinct CDR3 sequences, of which roughly 18% are seen a single time; roughly 6.4% belongs to the top ten. The sample was blood, either unsorted or a sorted T cell fraction (not recorded which). This receptor was taken from a human donor who was either an allogeneic HSCT recipient or a stem cell or donor lymphocyte infusion donor (not recorded which). It is not recorded whose cells these are; they may come from a transplant donor. The genes are TRBV29-1 and TRBJ2-3; TRBD1 agrees at 10 bases. The CDR3 reads CSVEDDRGRADTQYF. Here the CDR3 DNA reads TGCAGCGTTGAAGATGACAGGGGGCGCGCAGATACGCAGTATTTT.